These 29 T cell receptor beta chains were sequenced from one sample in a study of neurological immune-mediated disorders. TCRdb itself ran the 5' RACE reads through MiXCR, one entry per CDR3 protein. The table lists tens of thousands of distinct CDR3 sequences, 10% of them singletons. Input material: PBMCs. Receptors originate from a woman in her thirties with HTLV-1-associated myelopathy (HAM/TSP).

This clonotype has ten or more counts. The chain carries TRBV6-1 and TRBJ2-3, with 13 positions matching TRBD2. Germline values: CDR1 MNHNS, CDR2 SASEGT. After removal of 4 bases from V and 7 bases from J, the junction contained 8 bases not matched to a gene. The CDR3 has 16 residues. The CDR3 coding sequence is TGTGCCAGCAGTGTGAGAGGACTAGCGGGGGTAAATACGCAGTATTTT. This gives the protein CASSVRGLAGVNTQYF.

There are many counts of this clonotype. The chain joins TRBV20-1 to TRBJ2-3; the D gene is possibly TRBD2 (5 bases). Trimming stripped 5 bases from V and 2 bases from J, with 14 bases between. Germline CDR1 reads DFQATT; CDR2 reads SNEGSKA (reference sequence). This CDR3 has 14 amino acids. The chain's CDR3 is CSAPRRGTTDTQYF. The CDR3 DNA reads TGCAGTGCTCCCCGACGGGGTACCACAGATACGCAGTATTTT.

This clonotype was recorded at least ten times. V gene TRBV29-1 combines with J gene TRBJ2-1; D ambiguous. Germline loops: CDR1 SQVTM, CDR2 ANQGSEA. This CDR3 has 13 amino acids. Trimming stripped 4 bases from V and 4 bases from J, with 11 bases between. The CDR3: CSVVKLTYNEQFF. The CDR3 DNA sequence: TGCAGCGTTGTAAAACTAACTTACAATGAGCAGTTCTTC.

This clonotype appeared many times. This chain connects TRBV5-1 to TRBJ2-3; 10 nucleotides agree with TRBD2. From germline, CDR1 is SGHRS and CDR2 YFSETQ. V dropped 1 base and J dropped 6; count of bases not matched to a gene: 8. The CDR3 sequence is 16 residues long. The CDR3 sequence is CASSLSGSGGADTQYF. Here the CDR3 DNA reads TGCGCCAGCAGCTTGTCGGGGAGCGGGGGGGCCGATACGCAGTATTTT.

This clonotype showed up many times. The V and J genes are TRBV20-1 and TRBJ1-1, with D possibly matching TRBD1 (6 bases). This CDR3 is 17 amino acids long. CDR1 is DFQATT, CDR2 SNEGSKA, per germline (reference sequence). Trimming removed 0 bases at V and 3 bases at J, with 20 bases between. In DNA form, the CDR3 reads TGCAGTGCTAGAGAACCTACGGGACACATAATGGACACTGAAGCTTTCTTT. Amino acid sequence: CSAREPTGHIMDTEAFF.

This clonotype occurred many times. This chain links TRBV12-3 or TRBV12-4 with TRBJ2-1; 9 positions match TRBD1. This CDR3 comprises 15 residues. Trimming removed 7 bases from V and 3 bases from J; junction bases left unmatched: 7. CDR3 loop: CASTSTGGGYNEQFF. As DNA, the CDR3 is TGTGCCAGCACTTCGACAGGGGGAGGCTACAATGAGCAGTTCTTC.

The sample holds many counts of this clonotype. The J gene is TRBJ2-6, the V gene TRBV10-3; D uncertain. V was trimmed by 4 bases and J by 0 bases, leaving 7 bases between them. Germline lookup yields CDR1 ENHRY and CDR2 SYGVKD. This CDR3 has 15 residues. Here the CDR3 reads CAISGAPSGANVLTF. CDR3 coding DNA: TGTGCCATCAGTGGGGCGCCCTCTGGGGCCAACGTCCTGACTTTC.

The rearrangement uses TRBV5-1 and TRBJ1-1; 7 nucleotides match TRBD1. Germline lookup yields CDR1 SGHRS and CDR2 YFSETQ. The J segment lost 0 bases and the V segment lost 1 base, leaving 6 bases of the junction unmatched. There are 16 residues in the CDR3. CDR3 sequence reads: CASSLMSGGLNTEAFF. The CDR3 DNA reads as TGCGCCAGCAGCTTGATGTCAGGGGGATTGAACACTGAAGCTTTCTTT.

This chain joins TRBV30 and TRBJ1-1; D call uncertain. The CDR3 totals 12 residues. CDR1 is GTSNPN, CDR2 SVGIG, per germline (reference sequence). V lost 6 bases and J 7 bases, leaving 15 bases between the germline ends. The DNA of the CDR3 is TGTGCCTGCGGCCCCGGGGTCCTTGAAGCTTTCTTT. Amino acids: CACGPGVLEAFF.

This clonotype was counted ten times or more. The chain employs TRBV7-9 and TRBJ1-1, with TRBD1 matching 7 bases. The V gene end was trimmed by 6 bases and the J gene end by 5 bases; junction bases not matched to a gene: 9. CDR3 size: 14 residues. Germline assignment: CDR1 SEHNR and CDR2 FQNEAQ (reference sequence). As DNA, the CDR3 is TGTGCCAGCAGTCCCATGGGACAGATAACTGAAGCTTTCTTT. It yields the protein CASSPMGQITEAFF.

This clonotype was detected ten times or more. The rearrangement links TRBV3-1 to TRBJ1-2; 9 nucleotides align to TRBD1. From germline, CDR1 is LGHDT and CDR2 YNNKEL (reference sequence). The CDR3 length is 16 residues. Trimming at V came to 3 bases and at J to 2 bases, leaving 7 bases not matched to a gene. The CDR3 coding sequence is TGTGCCAGCAGCCAGGCGGGACAGGGAAGAAACTATGGCTACACCTTC. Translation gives CASSQAGQGRNYGYTF.

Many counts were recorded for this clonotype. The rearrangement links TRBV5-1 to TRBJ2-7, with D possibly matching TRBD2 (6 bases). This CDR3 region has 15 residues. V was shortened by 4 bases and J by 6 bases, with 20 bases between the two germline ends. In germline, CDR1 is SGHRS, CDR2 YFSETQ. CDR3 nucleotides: TGCGCCAGCAGCCCCAAGGACTTCTCCGGGAGCGAGCAGTACTTC. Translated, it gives CASSPKDFSGSEQYF. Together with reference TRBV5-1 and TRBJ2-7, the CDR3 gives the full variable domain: KAGVTQTPRYLIKTRGQQVTLSCSPISGHRSVSWYQQTPGQGLQFLFEYFSETQRNKGNFPGRFSGRQFSNSRSEMNVSTLELGDSALYLCASSPKDFSGSEQYFGPGTRLTVT.

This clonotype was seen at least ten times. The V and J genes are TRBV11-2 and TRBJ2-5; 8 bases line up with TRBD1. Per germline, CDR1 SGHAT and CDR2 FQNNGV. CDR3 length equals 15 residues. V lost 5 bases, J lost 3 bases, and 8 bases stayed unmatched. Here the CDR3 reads CASSPIRTGKETQYF. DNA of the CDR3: TGTGCCAGCAGCCCAATACGGACAGGGAAAGAGACCCAGTACTTC.

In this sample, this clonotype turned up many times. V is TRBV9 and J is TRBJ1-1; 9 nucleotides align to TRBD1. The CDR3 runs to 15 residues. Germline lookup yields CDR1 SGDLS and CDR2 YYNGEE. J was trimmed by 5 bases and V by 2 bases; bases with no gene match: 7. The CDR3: CASSVAGTGRTEAFF. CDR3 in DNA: TGTGCCAGCAGCGTTGCCGGGACAGGGAGGACTGAAGCTTTCTTT.

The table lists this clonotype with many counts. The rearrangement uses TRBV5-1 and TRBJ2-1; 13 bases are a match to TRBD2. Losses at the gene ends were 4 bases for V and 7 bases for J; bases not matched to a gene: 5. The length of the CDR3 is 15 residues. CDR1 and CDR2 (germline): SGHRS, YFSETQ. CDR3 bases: TGCGCCAGCAGCCCACTAGCGGGGGGGCTGAATGAGCAGTTCTTC. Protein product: CASSPLAGGLNEQFF.

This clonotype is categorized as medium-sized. CDR3 sequence reads: CASRETGLGNQPQHF. In nucleotides, the CDR3 is TGTGCCAGCAGGGAGACAGGGTTGGGCAATCAGCCCCAGCATTTT. This chain joins TRBV2 and TRBJ1-5, with 7 positions matching TRBD1. The CDR3 is 15 residues long. V shed 6 bases, J shed 2 bases, and the junction held 7 bases outside the gene matches. Germline CDR1 SNHLY, CDR2 FYNNEI.

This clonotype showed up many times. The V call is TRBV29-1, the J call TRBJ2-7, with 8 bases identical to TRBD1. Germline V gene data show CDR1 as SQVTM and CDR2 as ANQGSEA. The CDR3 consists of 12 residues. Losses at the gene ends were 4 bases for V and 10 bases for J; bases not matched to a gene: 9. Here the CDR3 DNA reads TGCAGCGTTGGACAGGGGAGGATGGAACAGTACTTC. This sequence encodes CSVGQGRMEQYF.

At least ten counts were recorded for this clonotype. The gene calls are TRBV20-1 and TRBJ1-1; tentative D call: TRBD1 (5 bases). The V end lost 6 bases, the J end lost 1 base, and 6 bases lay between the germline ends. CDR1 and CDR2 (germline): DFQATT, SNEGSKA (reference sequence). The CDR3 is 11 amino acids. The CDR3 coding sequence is TGCAGTGCAGGGGAGAACACTGAAGCTTTCTTT. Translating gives CSAGENTEAFF.

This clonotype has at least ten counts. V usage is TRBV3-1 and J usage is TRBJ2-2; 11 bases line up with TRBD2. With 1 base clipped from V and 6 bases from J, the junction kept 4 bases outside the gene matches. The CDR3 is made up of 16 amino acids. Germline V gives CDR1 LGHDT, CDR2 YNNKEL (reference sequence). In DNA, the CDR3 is TGTGCCAGCAGCCAAGCGGCTAGCGGGGGGCCCGGGGAGCTGTTTTTT. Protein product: CASSQAASGGPGELFF.

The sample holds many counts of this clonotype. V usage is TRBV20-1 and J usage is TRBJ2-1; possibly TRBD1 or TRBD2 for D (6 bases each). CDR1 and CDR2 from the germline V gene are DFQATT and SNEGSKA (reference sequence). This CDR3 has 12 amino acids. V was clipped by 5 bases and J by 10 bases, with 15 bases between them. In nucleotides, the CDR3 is TGCAGTGCTCGGATCGGGGGCAGGGAGCAGTTCTTC. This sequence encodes CSARIGGREQFF.

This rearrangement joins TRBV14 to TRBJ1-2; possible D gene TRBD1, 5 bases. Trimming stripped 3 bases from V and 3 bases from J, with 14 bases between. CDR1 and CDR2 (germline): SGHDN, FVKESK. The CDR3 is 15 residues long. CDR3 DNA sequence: TGTGCCAGCAGCCATGGGACTTTAAGGGACTATGGCTACACCTTC. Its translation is CASSHGTLRDYGYTF.

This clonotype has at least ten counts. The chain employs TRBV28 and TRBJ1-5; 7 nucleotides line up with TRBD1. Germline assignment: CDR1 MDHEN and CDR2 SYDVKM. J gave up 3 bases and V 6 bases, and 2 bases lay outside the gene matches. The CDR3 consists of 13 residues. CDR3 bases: TGTGCCAGCAGGGGACAGTTCAATCAGCCCCAGCATTTT. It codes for CASRGQFNQPQHF.

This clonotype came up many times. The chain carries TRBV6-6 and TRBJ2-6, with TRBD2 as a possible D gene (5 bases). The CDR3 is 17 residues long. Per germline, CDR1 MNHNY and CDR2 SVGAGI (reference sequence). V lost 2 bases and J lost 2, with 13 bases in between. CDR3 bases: TGTGCCAGCAGTTACCCTTATCACGGGGCTGGGGCCAACGTCCTGACTTTC. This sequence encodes CASSYPYHGAGANVLTF.

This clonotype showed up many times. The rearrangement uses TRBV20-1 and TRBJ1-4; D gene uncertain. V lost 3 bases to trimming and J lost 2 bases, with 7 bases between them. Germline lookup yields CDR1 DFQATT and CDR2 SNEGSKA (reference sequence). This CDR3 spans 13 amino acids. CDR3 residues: CSARELTNEKLFF. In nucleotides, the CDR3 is TGCAGTGCTAGGGAACTGACTAATGAAAAACTGTTTTTT.

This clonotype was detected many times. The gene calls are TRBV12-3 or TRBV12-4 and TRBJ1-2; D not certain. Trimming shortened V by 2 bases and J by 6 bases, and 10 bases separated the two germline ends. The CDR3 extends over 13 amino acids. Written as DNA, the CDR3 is TGTGCCAGCAGTTTAAGGCTCGAGAATGGCTACACCTTC. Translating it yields CASSLRLENGYTF.

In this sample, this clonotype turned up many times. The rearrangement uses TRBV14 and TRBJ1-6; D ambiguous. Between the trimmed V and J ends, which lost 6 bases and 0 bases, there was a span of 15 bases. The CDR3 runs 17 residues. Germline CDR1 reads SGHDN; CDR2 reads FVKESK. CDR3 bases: TGTGCCAGCAGTCGTTTCGAATTGAGCTCCTATAATTCACCCCTCCACTTT. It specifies CASSRFELSSYNSPLHF.

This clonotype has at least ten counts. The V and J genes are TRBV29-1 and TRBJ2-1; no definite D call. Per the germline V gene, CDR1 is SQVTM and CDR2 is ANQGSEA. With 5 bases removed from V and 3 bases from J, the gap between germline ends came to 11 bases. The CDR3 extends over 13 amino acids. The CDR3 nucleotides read TGCAGCGTTCTAGACTTGGGCTACAATGAGCAGTTCTTC. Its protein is CSVLDLGYNEQFF.

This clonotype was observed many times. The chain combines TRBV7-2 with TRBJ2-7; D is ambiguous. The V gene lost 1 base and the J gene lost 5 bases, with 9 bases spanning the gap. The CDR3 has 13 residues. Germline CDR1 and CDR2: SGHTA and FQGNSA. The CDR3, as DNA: TGTGCCAGCAGCTTAGAGGCACCTCACGAGCAGTACTTC. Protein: CASSLEAPHEQYF. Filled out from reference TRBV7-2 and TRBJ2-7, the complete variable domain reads GAGVSQSPSNKVTEKGKDVELRCDPISGHTALYWYRQSLGQGLEFLIYFQGNSAPDKSGLPSDRFSAERTGGSVSTLTIQRTQQEDSAVYLCASSLEAPHEQYFGPGTRLTVT.

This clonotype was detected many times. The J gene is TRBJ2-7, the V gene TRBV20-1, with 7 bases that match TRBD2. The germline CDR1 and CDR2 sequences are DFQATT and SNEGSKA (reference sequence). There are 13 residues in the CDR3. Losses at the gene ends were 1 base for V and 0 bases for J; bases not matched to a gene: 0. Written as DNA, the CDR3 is TGCAGTGCTAGAGCGGGGGGCTCCTACGAGCAGTACTTC. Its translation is CSARAGGSYEQYF.